A few counts support the clone carrying this T cell receptor beta chain. The V gene lost 7 bases and the J gene lost 6 bases, with 15 bases spanning the gap. Germline V lookup: CDR1 DFQATT, CDR2 SNEGSKA (reference sequence). The CDR3 runs 12 residues. This record belongs to a study of T cells in Graves' hyperthyroidism and ophthalmopathy. RNA transcripts gave rise to amplified TCR beta CDR3 regions. HTBI primers drove first-round RT-PCR of the TCR CDR3. A single record per CDR3 protein comes from TCRdb applying MiXCR to the multiplex PCR reads. Among 490,000 or so distinct CDR3 sequences listed, around a fifth were seen once. At least 3 on the Clinical Activity Score was recorded for ophthalmopathy patients, who also had NOSPECS grade at least 4 and duration under 3 months.

The chain uses TRBV20-1 and TRBJ1-1, with D unresolved. What was sequenced was blood. This TCR was recovered from a woman in her 70s with Graves' ophthalmopathy. The CDR3 loop reads CSEKPSGAEAFF. DNA for the CDR3: TGCAGTGAAAAACCCTCCGGGGCTGAAGCTTTCTTT.